These T cell receptor beta chains were read from a single sample in a study of shared clonotypes between healthy human individuals. Sequencing used immunoSEQ multiplex PCR; TCRdb keeps in-frame clones, though not all of them. Of over 1.5 million clones in the sample, 95% to 99% were seen once. Material for sequencing was naive CD4+ T cells sorted from blood. The source is a man aged 25-40 years in good health. Each CDR3 is given with its conserved first and last residue. D genes are given only for firm matches. Size tells how often a clone was seen (once, few, many) or the class of an expanded clone, and some rows leave it out.

>-|TRBV28|-|TRBJ1-4
CASTRTGMSTNEKLFF
TGTGCCAGCACCAGAACAGGGATGTCAACTAATGAAAAACTGTTTTTT
>TRBD2|TRBV5-4|-|TRBJ2-1
CASSKGLAGGNEQFF
TGTGCCAGCAGCAAAGGACTAGCGGGAGGCAATGAGCAGTTCTTC
>TRBD2|TRBV11-2|-|TRBJ2-5
CASSSFGGRAKTLPYF
TGTGCCAGCAGCTCATTCGGCGGGAGGGCCAAAACCTTACCTTACTTC
>-|TRBV9|-|TRBJ1-1
CASSGGRPGTEAFF
TGTGCCAGCAGCGGCGGACGGCCGGGCACTGAAGCTTTCTTT
>TRBD1|TRBV19|-|TRBJ2-7
CASSPNPGQGNEQYF
TGTGCCAGTAGCCCAAACCCTGGACAGGGGAACGAGCAGTACTTC
>-|TRBV5-8|-|TRBJ2-1
CASSLYGMLEQFF
TGTGCCAGCAGCCTATATGGGATGCTTGAGCAGTTCTTC
>TRBD2|TRBV5-4|-|TRBJ2-1
CASSVGTSGSYNEQFF
TGTGCCAGCAGCGTGGGGACTAGCGGTTCCTACAATGAGCAGTTCTTC
>-|TRBV9|-|TRBJ2-4
CASSVCQPKNIQYF
TGTGCCAGCAGCGTGTGTCAGCCCAAAAACATTCAGTACTTC
>TRBD2|TRBV9|once|TRBJ2-1
CASSAPGTSGSQSSYNEQFF
TGTGCCAGCAGCGCCCCCGGGACTAGCGGGAGCCAGAGCTCCTACAATGAGCAGTTCTTC
>TRBD2|TRBV7-2|-|TRBJ2-1
CASSLGTSGTLYEQFF
TGTGCCAGCAGCTTGGGGACTAGCGGGACCCTTTATGAGCAGTTCTTC
>-|TRBV9|-|TRBJ2-7
CASSVASSYEQYF
TGTGCCAGCAGCGTAGCGTCCTCCTACGAGCAGTACTTC
>-|TRBV29-1|-|TRBJ2-7
CSVGPRRSYEQYF
TGCAGCGTTGGTCCTCGACGGTCCTACGAGCAGTACTTC
>TRBD2|TRBV7-9|-|TRBJ2-1
CASSLKIRFKAGELSEQFF
TGTGCCAGCAGCCTTAAAATCAGATTTAAGGCGGGAGAGTTGTCTGAGCAGTTCTTC
>-|TRBV2|-|TRBJ1-5
CASSASTGWGLNQPQHF
TGTGCCAGCAGTGCTTCGACAGGTTGGGGGCTCAATCAGCCCCAGCATTTT
>-|TRBV19|-|TRBJ2-2
CASSIGTPWAGELFF
TGTGCCAGTAGTATCGGGACTCCCTGGGCCGGGGAGCTGTTTTTT
>-|TRBV2|-|TRBJ2-2
CASSEERSGELFF
TGTGCCAGCAGTGAAGAAAGGTCCGGGGAGCTGTTTTTT
>TRBD1|TRBV29-1|-|TRBJ2-7
CSAVDRGYEQYF
TGCAGCGCCGTGGACAGGGGCTACGAGCAGTACTTC
>TRBD1|TRBV19|-|TRBJ1-1
CASSRRQGAETEAFF
TGTGCCAGTAGTAGAAGACAGGGGGCGGAAACTGAAGCTTTCTTT
>TRBD2|TRBV6-1|-|TRBJ2-7
CASSEWAGGSYEQYF
TGTGCCAGCAGTGAATGGGCGGGAGGGTCCTACGAGCAGTACTTC
>-|TRBV29-1|-|TRBJ1-4
CSVNGGEKLFF
TGCAGCGTGAACGGCGGGGAAAAACTGTTTTTT
>-|TRBV2|-|TRBJ2-7
CASLQGTEQYF
TGTGCCAGCCTTCAGGGTACCGAGCAGTACTTC
>-|TRBV30|-|TRBJ2-1
CAWNRPSEQFF
TGTGCCTGGAACCGCCCCAGTGAGCAGTTCTTC
>-|TRBV19|once|TRBJ2-3
CASSIMGAGTDTQYF
TGTGCCAGTAGTATTATGGGGGCTGGGACAGATACGCAGTATTTT
>TRBD1|TRBV10-3|-|TRBJ2-1
CAITITGVNNEQFF
TGTGCCATTACGATAACAGGGGTGAACAATGAGCAGTTCTTC
>-|TRBV10-3|once|TRBJ2-7
CAISESRPPGGEQYF
TGTGCCATCAGTGAGTCGAGACCCCCCGGCGGCGAGCAGTACTTC
>TRBD2|TRBV10-1|-|TRBJ2-5
CASSPGLAGLETQYF
TGCGCCAGCAGTCCCGGACTAGCGGGATTAGAGACCCAGTACTTC
>-|TRBV7-9|-|TRBJ2-1
CASSSERRLASSYNEQFF
TGTGCCAGCAGCTCCGAACGCCGCTTGGCGAGCTCCTACAATGAGCAGTTCTTC
>-|TRBV19|-|TRBJ2-5
CASSIIGVRETQYF
TGTGCCAGTAGTATAATCGGGGTGAGAGAGACCCAGTACTTC
>TRBD2|TRBV6-5|-|TRBJ2-7
CASVRLAGTYEQYF
TGTGCCAGCGTTCGACTAGCGGGCACCTACGAGCAGTACTTC
>TRBD2|TRBV4-3|-|TRBJ2-3
CASSQDRRLAGGTDTQYF
TGCGCCAGCAGCCAAGATAGGCGACTAGCGGGGGGAACAGATACGCAGTATTTT
>TRBD1|TRBV27|-|TRBJ1-2
CASSLGSGQGTGGYTF
TGTGCCAGCAGTTTAGGGTCGGGACAGGGGACGGGTGGCTACACCTTC
>-|TRBV15|-|TRBJ2-7
CATSRVLGRDGLRYEQYF
TGTGCCACCAGCAGAGTATTGGGCCGGGACGGATTAAGGTACGAGCAGTACTTC
>-|TRBV7-2|-|TRBJ1-3
CASSLTGFGNTIYF
TGTGCCAGCAGCTTAACAGGGTTCGGAAACACCATATATTTT
>-|TRBV6-1|once|TRBJ2-7
CASSALADVGEQYF
TGTGCCAGCAGTGCCTTAGCAGACGTCGGCGAGCAGTACTTC
>-|TRBV18|-|TRBJ1-2
CASSPPGRPYGYTF
TGTGCCAGCTCTCCGCCGGGACGGCCCTATGGCTACACCTTC
>-|TRBV20-1|-|TRBJ2-1
CSAPPDNEQFF
TGCAGTGCTCCCCCCGACAATGAGCAGTTCTTC
>-|TRBV4-3|-|TRBJ1-5
CASSQDFSEPQHF
TGCGCCAGCAGCCAAGATTTTTCGGAGCCCCAGCATTTT
>TRBD1|TRBV7-8|once|TRBJ1-2
CASSLFDRGYGYTF
TGTGCCAGCAGCTTATTTGACAGGGGCTATGGCTACACCTTC
>TRBD1|TRBV5-4|-|TRBJ2-5
CASSSGTGGRKETQYF
TGTGCCAGCAGCTCCGGGACAGGGGGCCGAAAAGAGACCCAGTACTTC
>-|TRBV25-1|-|TRBJ1-3
CASSDPRSGNTIYF
TGTGCCAGCAGTGACCCGCGCTCTGGAAACACCATATATTTT
>TRBD2|TRBV7-3|-|TRBJ2-1
CASGLAGVGEQFF
TGTGCCTCCGGACTAGCGGGAGTGGGCGAGCAGTTCTTC
>-|TRBV5-4|once|TRBJ2-1
CASSSTTHNEQFF
TGTGCCAGCAGCTCGACTACGCACAATGAGCAGTTCTTC
>-|TRBV9|-|TRBJ2-2
CASSVSMERRNLGTGELFF
TGTGCCAGCAGCGTATCCATGGAACGACGGAACCTGGGCACCGGGGAGCTGTTTTTT
>-|TRBV7-9|-|TRBJ2-1
CASSDLREQFF
TGTGCCAGCAGCGACTTACGGGAGCAGTTCTTC
>TRBD2|TRBV29-1|-|TRBJ2-1
CSVGGFGLAGGHNEQFF
TGCAGCGTTGGTGGATTTGGCCTAGCGGGAGGGCACAATGAGCAGTTCTTC
>-|TRBV7-6|-|TRBJ1-2
CASSWGANYGYTF
TGTGCCAGCAGCTGGGGGGCTAACTATGGCTACACCTTC
>-|TRBV5-1|-|TRBJ2-7
CASSLVGTGTYEQYF
TGCGCCAGCAGCTTGGTAGGGACGGGAACCTACGAGCAGTACTTC
>TRBD2|TRBV11-2|-|TRBJ2-5
CASSPRLAGKETQYF
TGTGCCAGCAGCCCGAGACTAGCGGGGAAAGAGACCCAGTACTTC
>TRBD2|TRBV29-1|-|TRBJ2-2
CSVDGIERGNTGELFF
TGCAGCGTTGACGGGATTGAGCGGGGTAACACCGGGGAGCTGTTTTTT
>TRBD1|TRBV11-2|-|TRBJ2-5
CASSLGRQGGETQYF
TGTGCCAGCAGCTTAGGCCGACAGGGGGGGGAGACCCAGTACTTC
>-|TRBV7-9|-|TRBJ2-6
CASSTRARPGSGANVLTF
TGTGCCAGCAGCACCCGAGCCCGCCCGGGCTCTGGGGCCAACGTCCTGACTTTC
>TRBD1|TRBV7-9|once|TRBJ2-7
CASSFGAHTGASSYEQYF
TGTGCCAGCAGCTTTGGGGCGCACACAGGGGCCAGCTCCTACGAGCAGTACTTC
>-|TRBV7-2|-|TRBJ2-7
CASSTDIRRNEQYF
TGTGCCAGCAGCACCGACATTAGGAGGAACGAGCAGTACTTC
>-|TRBV5-1|-|TRBJ2-3
CASSFGGGGDTQYF
TGCGCCAGCAGCTTTGGTGGAGGGGGAGATACGCAGTATTTT
>-|TRBV30|-|TRBJ2-1
CAWSGRAGWDEQFF
TGTGCCTGGAGTGGTAGGGCGGGGTGGGATGAGCAGTTCTTC
>-|TRBV7-7|once|TRBJ2-5
CASSSGNLRETQYF
TGTGCTAGCAGCTCCGGGAACCTTCGGGAGACCCAGTACTTC
>TRBD1|TRBV28|-|TRBJ2-1
CASSLGRDRAFNEQFF
TGTGCCAGCAGTCTGGGGCGGGACAGGGCATTCAATGAGCAGTTCTTC
>-|TRBV6-5|-|TRBJ2-5
CASKGERQETQYF
TGTGCCAGCAAAGGGGAGCGGCAAGAGACCCAGTACTTC
>-|TRBV6-1|-|TRBJ2-2
CASSGDTGELFF
TGTGCCAGCAGCGGGGACACCGGGGAGCTGTTTTTT
>-|TRBV27|-|TRBJ2-6
CASSSKSPGANVLTF
TGTGCCAGCAGTTCGAAGTCCCCTGGGGCCAACGTCCTGACTTTC